These 27 T cell receptor beta chains share one sample of origin, sequenced in a study of blood T cell repertoires in COVID-19. The table came from immunoSEQ multiplex PCR; TCRdb's copy has only in-frame clones and leaves some out. Among some 80,000 clones listed, around 79% were seen once. Sequencing input: peripheral blood. Receptors were obtained from a woman over 75 with active or convalescent COVID-19.

The V gene is TRBV5-1, the J gene TRBJ1-6, with unresolved D. CDR3 size: 16 residues. Germline-derived CDR1 and CDR2 are SGHRS and YFSETQ. V was trimmed by 0 bases and J by 1 base, leaving 8 bases between them. The CDR3 nucleotides are TGCGCCAGCAGCTTGGAGAGGGCGTCCTATAATTCACCCCTCCACTTT. This sequence encodes CASSLERASYNSPLHF. The full variable domain, completed using reference TRBV5-1 and TRBJ1-6, is KAGVTQTPRYLIKTRGQQVTLSCSPISGHRSVSWYQQTPGQGLQFLFEYFSETQRNKGNFPGRFSGRQFSNSRSEMNVSTLELGDSALYLCASSLERASYNSPLHFGNGTRLTVT.

The chain has TRBV6-2 or TRBV6-3 and TRBJ2-7; 10 positions match TRBD1. Germline loops: CDR1 MNHEY, CDR2 SVGEGT. Germline trimming cut 6 bases from V and 3 bases from J; bases unmatched to any gene: 11. The CDR3 is made up of 16 amino acids. In DNA, the CDR3 is TGTGCCAGCAGCCTGCGAGGGACAGGGGTCATCTACGAGCAGTACTTC. Translated: CASSLRGTGVIYEQYF.

This chain joins TRBV7-2 and TRBJ2-3; 9 bases line up with TRBD2. Germline CDR1 is SGHTA and CDR2 is FQGNSA. The CDR3 totals 16 residues. Trimming took 5 bases from V and 4 from J; bases not matched to a gene: 10. CDR3 coding DNA: TGTGCCAGCAGCAAGCGGTTAGCGGGGGATTCAGATACGCAGTATTTT. Encoded protein: CASSKRLAGDSDTQYF.

The genes are TRBV2 and TRBJ2-5; TRBD2 aligns across 9 bases. CDR3 length equals 16 residues. The V gene end was trimmed by 5 bases and the J gene end by 5 bases; junction bases not matched to a gene: 12. Looked up from germline, CDR1 is SNHLY and CDR2 is FYNNEI. CDR3 bases: TGTGCCAGCAGTCCTTGGGCGGGGGGGCACAAGGAGACCCAGTACTTC. It translates to CASSPWAGGHKETQYF.

The chain uses TRBV7-9 and TRBJ1-2, with TRBD1 matching over 10 bases. CDR1 SEHNR and CDR2 FQNEAQ come from the germline V gene (reference sequence). The CDR3 covers 15 residues. Trimming removed 6 bases from V and 2 bases from J; junction bases left unmatched: 6. The CDR3 coding sequence is TGTGCCAGCAGACGACAGGGGGCCGGAAACTATGGCTACACCTTC. This translates into CASRRQGAGNYGYTF.

The chain recombines TRBV29-1 with TRBJ2-7, with D perhaps TRBD1 (6 bases). The V gene's germline CDR1 is SQVTM and CDR2 ANQGSEA. The V and J ends lost 7 bases and 3 bases respectively, with 19 bases between them. This CDR3 is built from 14 residues. The CDR3 spells CSAETGQGNYEQYF. The CDR3 nucleotides read TGCAGCGCCGAGACAGGCCAGGGGAACTACGAGCAGTACTTC.

The rearrangement joins TRBV10-3 to TRBJ2-1, with TRBD1 matching over 7 bases. J gave up 2 bases and V 5 bases, and 6 bases lay outside the gene matches. CDR1 and CDR2 from the germline V gene are ENHRY and SYGVKD. The CDR3 totals 15 residues. CDR3 amino acids: CAISSDRAAYNEQFF. CDR3 nucleotides: TGTGCCATCAGTTCCGACAGGGCGGCCTACAATGAGCAGTTCTTC.

V usage is TRBV12-3 or TRBV12-4 and J usage is TRBJ1-2; 10 nucleotides line up with TRBD1. The CDR3 runs to 13 residues. J lost 8 bases, V lost 6 bases, and 6 bases had no gene match. The CDR3 coding sequence is TGTGCCAGCAGCTCCGGGACAGGGGTGGGCTACACCTTC. Protein: CASSSGTGVGYTF.

V gene TRBV19 combines with J gene TRBJ2-5, with D possibly being TRBD2 (6 bases). Trimming removed 2 bases at V and 2 bases at J, with 12 bases between. The CDR3 covers 15 residues. Germline-derived CDR1 and CDR2 are LNHDA and SQIVND (reference sequence). CDR3 nucleotides: TGTGCCAGTAGTATAAAGCGGGCGGGGCAAGAGACCCAGTACTTC. Its protein product is CASSIKRAGQETQYF.

Concerning this clone itself: Other DNA sequences of this sample code for an identical CDR3. This rearrangement joins TRBV27 to TRBJ1-1; unclear D gene. V shed 3 bases and J shed 1 base, with 9 bases lying between them. Per the germline V gene, CDR1 is MNHEY and CDR2 is SMNVEV (reference sequence). This CDR3 spans 14 amino acids. For the CDR3, the DNA is TGTGCCAGCAGTTTGCTCGGTCGGAACACTGAAGCTTTCTTT. Translation: CASSLLGRNTEAFF.

The rearrangement joins TRBV6-5 to TRBJ2-2, with 7 nucleotides matching TRBD1. The V gene end was trimmed by 6 bases and the J gene end by 5 bases; junction bases not matched to a gene: 9. CDR3 length: 15 residues. The germline CDR1 and CDR2 sequences are MNHEY and SVGAGI. The CDR3 spells CASSLRGRWTGELFF. The CDR3 nucleotides read TGTGCCAGCAGCCTTAGGGGGCGCTGGACCGGGGAGCTGTTTTTT.

The V gene is TRBV15, the J gene TRBJ1-2; D gene ambiguous. Between the trimmed V and J ends, which lost 0 bases and 5 bases, there was a span of 13 bases. The germline gives CDR1 LNHNV, CDR2 YYDKDF (reference sequence). The CDR3 consists of 15 residues. The CDR3 DNA reads as TGTGCCACCAGCAGAGATTTTACATCGTCTTATGGCTACACCTTC. This gives the protein CATSRDFTSSYGYTF.

The chain carries TRBV28 and TRBJ1-5; D is possibly TRBD1 (6 bases). The CDR3 is 15 amino acids. Germline V lookup: CDR1 MDHEN, CDR2 SYDVKM. V was clipped by 5 bases and J by 6 bases, with 17 bases between them. CDR3 region: CASSPGTRVIQPQHF. As DNA, the CDR3 is TGTGCCAGCAGTCCAGGGACAAGAGTGATTCAGCCCCAGCATTTT. The full variable domain, rest sourced from reference TRBV28 and TRBJ1-5, is DVKVTQSSRYLVKRTGEKVFLECVQDMDHENMFWYRQDPGLGLRLIYFSYDVKMKEKGDIPEGYSVSREKKERFSLILESASTNQTSMYLCASSPGTRVIQPQHFGDGTRLSIL.

J is TRBJ1-4 and V is TRBV19; no clear D. Between the trimmed V and J ends, which lost 4 bases and 4 bases, there was a span of 13 bases. The CDR3 has 15 amino acids. Germline V gene data show CDR1 as LNHDA and CDR2 as SQIVND (reference sequence). The CDR3 sequence is CASSTLGWINEKLFF. CDR3 sequence (DNA): TGTGCCAGTAGTACCCTCGGGTGGATTAATGAAAAACTGTTTTTT.

CDR3 coding DNA: TGCGCCAGCAGTGAGGCCCGGACTAGAGGGGAGCTGTTTTTT. It yields the protein CASSEARTRGELFF. This chain connects TRBV10-1 to TRBJ2-2, with 7 nucleotides matching TRBD2. V lost 2 bases, J lost 8 bases, and 5 bases stayed unmatched. The CDR3 is made up of 14 amino acids. CDR1 is WNHNN, CDR2 SYGVQD, per germline (reference sequence).

CDR3 nucleotides: TGTGCCAGCACAGGGATCTCCTACGAGCAGTACTTC. Translating it yields CASTGISYEQYF. The chain joins TRBV6-5 to TRBJ2-7; maybe TRBD1 (5 bases). CDR3 length: 12 residues. Between the trimmed V and J ends, which lost 7 bases and 0 bases, there was a span of 7 bases. Germline V CDR1 and CDR2: MNHEY, SVGAGI.

This clone has only one observation. The chain uses TRBV5-6 and TRBJ1-2; maybe TRBD1 (6 bases). The CDR3 contains 16 residues. Trimming shortened V by 4 bases and J by 7 bases, and 23 bases separated the two germline ends. The germline V gene encodes CDR1 SGHDT and CDR2 YYEEEE. Written as DNA, the CDR3 is TGTGCCAGCAGCCCAGGGCGCAGGGGCGGGTTCGGTGGCTACACCTTC. It specifies CASSPGRRGGFGGYTF.

V gene TRBV4-1 combines with J gene TRBJ2-5; tentatively, D is TRBD2 (6 bases). The V gene lost 0 bases and the J gene lost 0 bases, with 14 bases spanning the gap. CDR3 size: 17 residues. Germline assignment: CDR1 MGHRA and CDR2 YSYEKL. The CDR3 DNA reads as TGCGCCAGCAGCCAAGATGGAAGCGGGTGGAACCAAGAGACCCAGTACTTC. Amino acids: CASSQDGSGWNQETQYF.

V and J are TRBV20-1 and TRBJ1-2; a possible D gene is TRBD1 (5 bases). Germline-derived CDR1 and CDR2 are DFQATT and SNEGSKA (reference sequence). Trimming removed 5 bases at V and 5 bases at J, with 9 bases between. The CDR3 sequence is 11 residues long. CDR3 amino acids: CSARDLYGYTF. DNA for the CDR3: TGCAGTGCTCGGGACTTATATGGCTACACCTTC.

The chain couples TRBV6-2 or TRBV6-3 to TRBJ2-7, with no clear D. CDR3 length: 12 amino acids. The V end lost 0 bases, the J end lost 7 bases, and 7 bases lay between the germline ends. Germline lookup yields CDR1 MNHEY and CDR2 SVGEGT. CDR3 bases: TGTGCCAGCAGTTACTCGTCGAGGGAGCAGTACTTC. Protein sequence: CASSYSSREQYF.

The V call is TRBV7-9, the J call TRBJ2-7, with D perhaps TRBD1 (6 bases). The germline V and J ends were trimmed by 0 bases and 2 bases, with 11 bases remaining between them. The CDR3 loop spans 15 amino acids. Germline V CDR1 and CDR2: SEHNR, FQNEAQ (reference sequence). CDR3 DNA sequence: TGTGCCAGCAGCTTAGCGTTGGGGACACCCTACGAGCAGTACTTC. This encodes CASSLALGTPYEQYF.

This clone was counted only a few times. The chain recombines TRBV5-6 with TRBJ2-1; a possible D gene is TRBD2 (5 bases). The germline V and J ends were trimmed by 1 base and 0 bases, with 14 bases remaining between them. This CDR3 has 17 residues. In germline, CDR1 is SGHDT, CDR2 YYEEEE. The CDR3, as DNA: TGTGCCAGCAGCTTGACCGACCCCGGGAACTCCTACAATGAGCAGTTCTTC. Translating gives CASSLTDPGNSYNEQFF.

This clone was counted between two and nine times. The chain uses TRBV7-6 and TRBJ2-1, with TRBD2 matching over 7 bases. The V segment lost 1 base and the J segment 0 bases; nucleotides outside the gene matches: 9. The germline V gene encodes CDR1 SGHVS and CDR2 FNYEAQ. The CDR3 runs 18 residues. CDR3 bases: TGTGCCAGCAGCTTAGGGGGAGGGCGGTTGAGCTCCTACAATGAGCAGTTCTTC. Translation gives CASSLGGGRLSSYNEQFF.

The chain carries TRBV9 and TRBJ1-4; D is undetermined. Germline CDR1 and CDR2: SGDLS and YYNGEE. V lost 4 bases, J lost 5 bases, and 15 bases lay in between. CDR3 length equals 15 residues. CDR3 in amino acids: CASSPREGWNEKLFF. CDR3 DNA sequence: TGTGCCAGCAGCCCCCGGGAGGGATGGAATGAAAAACTGTTTTTT.

The V and J genes are TRBV4-3 and TRBJ1-5; the D is unclear. V lost 0 bases to trimming and J lost 6 bases, with 9 bases between them. This CDR3 is 14 amino acids long. CDR1 is LGHNA and CDR2 is YSLEER in the germline V gene. The CDR3 nucleotides read TGCGCCAGCAGCCAAGAATTCCCGGGTCAGCCCCAGCATTTT. This gives the protein CASSQEFPGQPQHF.

CDR3 loop: CSKQSNTEAFF. DNA for the CDR3: TGCAGTAAGCAATCAAACACTGAAGCTTTCTTT. This sequence joins TRBV20-1 and TRBJ1-1, with D hard to call. CDR3 size: 11 residues. The V end was cut by 8 bases, the J end by 2 bases, with 9 bases between. Germline lookup yields CDR1 DFQATT and CDR2 SNEGSKA (reference sequence).

This sequence joins TRBV28 and TRBJ2-7; TRBD1 aligns across 11 bases. The V gene end was trimmed by 5 bases and the J gene end by 4 bases; junction bases not matched to a gene: 10. Germline V lookup: CDR1 MDHEN, CDR2 SYDVKM. The CDR3 has 16 residues. CDR3 bases: TGTGCCAGCAGTCCCTCGGGACAGGGGGTTCAGTACGAGCAGTACTTC. It encodes CASSPSGQGVQYEQYF.